This T cell receptor (beta chain) was observed in a study of cytomegalovirus exposure and HLA in healthy donors. Study-level results: What TCR beta sequences reportedly achieved was accurate prediction of HLA-A and HLA-B alleles in most subjects. DRB1 had the most TCR associations and HLA-C the fewest, a later analysis found, with rates varying by HLA locus.

A note on this clone: Its antigen is not known.

Amplification used 60 Vbeta primers and 13 Jbeta primers. Using immunoSEQ multiplex PCR, the repertoire was profiled, and TCRdb retains in-frame clones only, with some absent. The data show about 160,000 clones, around three quarters seen once. Material: PBMCs. This TCR derives from a man aged 25 to 40 in good health and CMV-seropositive.

The CDR3 nucleotides read TGTGCCAGCAACTGGACAGGGGCGAACACTGAAGCTTTCTTT. This codes for CASNWTGANTEAFF. The V call is TRBV6-4, the J call TRBJ1-1; 9 positions agree with TRBD1. Germline CDR1 MRHNA, CDR2 SNTAGT. The length of the CDR3 is 14 residues. V lost 7 bases and J lost 1; bases outside the gene matches: 4.